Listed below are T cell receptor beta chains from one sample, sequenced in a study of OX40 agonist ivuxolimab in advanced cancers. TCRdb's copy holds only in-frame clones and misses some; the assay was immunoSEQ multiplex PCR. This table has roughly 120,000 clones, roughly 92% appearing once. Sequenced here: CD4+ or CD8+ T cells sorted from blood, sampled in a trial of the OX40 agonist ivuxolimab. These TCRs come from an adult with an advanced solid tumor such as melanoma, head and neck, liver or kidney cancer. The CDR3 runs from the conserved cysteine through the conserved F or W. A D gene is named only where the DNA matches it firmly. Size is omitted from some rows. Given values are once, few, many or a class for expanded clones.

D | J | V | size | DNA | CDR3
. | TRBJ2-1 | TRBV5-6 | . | TGTGCCAGCAGCTTGGGACAATACAATGAGCAGTTCTTC | CASSLGQYNEQFF
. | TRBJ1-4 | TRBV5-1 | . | TGCGCCAGCAGCACGGGGAGGGCTGCAACTAATGAAAAACTGTTTTTT | CASSTGRAATNEKLFF
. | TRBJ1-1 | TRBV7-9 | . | TGTGCCAGCAGCTTAGATGCAGGGTTGAACACTGAAGCTTTCTTT | CASSLDAGLNTEAFF
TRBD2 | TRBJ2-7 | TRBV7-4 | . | TGTGCCAGCAGCCAAGGAGTTTTGGTAGCGGGCTCCTACGAGCAGTACTTC | CASSQGVLVAGSYEQYF
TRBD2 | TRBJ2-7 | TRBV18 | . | TGTGCCAGCTCACCTGGGACTAGCGGCTCCTACGAGCAGTACTTC | CASSPGTSGSYEQYF
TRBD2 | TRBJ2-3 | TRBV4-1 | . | TGCGCCAGCAGCTTCGGGACTAGCGGGAGAATTGCAGATACGCAGTATTTT | CASSFGTSGRIADTQYF
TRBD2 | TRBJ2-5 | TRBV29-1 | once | TGCAGCGTTGAAGGCGGGAGGGGAGGAGAGACCCAGTACTTC | CSVEGGRGGETQYF
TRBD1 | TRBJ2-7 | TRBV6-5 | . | TGTGCCATCCGGGACAGCCGTTCCTACGAGCAGTACTTC | CAIRDSRSYEQYF
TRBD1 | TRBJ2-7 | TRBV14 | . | TGTGCCAGCAGCCAAACCTCCGGGACAGGGCGCTACGAGCAGTACTTC | CASSQTSGTGRYEQYF
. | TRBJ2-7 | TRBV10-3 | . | TGTGCCATCAGTGAAAACCTGGGGCGCGAGCAGTACTTC | CAISENLGREQYF
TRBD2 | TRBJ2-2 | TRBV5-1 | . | TGCGCCAGCAGCTTGACTAGCGGCGGCGGGGAGCTGTTTTTT | CASSLTSGGGELFF
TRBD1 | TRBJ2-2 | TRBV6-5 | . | TGTGCCAGCAGTTACTCGACAGGGGGTAGCGGGGAGCTGTTTTTT | CASSYSTGGSGELFF
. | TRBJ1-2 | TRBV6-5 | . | TGTGCCAGCAGTTCTGGTGCAGTCTCCGCGCGCGACTACACCTTC | CASSSGAVSARDYTF
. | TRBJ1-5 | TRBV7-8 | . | TGTGCCAGCAGCTTACAGGGTAATAATCAGCCCCAGCATTTT | CASSLQGNNQPQHF
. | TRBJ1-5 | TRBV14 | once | TGTGCCAGCAGCCCCCGTGACAATCAGCCCCAGCATTTT | CASSPRDNQPQHF
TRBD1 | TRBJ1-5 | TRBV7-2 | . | TGTGCCAGCAGCCTACAGGGGCACAATCAGCCCCAGCATTTT | CASSLQGHNQPQHF
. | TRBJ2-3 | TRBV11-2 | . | TGTGCCAGCAGCTTAGTCGGGAGCGCAGATACGCAGTATTTT | CASSLVGSADTQYF
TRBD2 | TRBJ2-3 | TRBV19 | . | TGTGCCAGTAGCGTCGGGACTAGCGGGAGATATGATACGCAGTATTTT | CASSVGTSGRYDTQYF
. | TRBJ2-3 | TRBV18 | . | TGTGCCAGCTCACCACCAGGCACAGATACGCAGTATTTT | CASSPPGTDTQYF
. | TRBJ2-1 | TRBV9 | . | TGTGCCAGCAGCGTTCACAGGGACCTCACACTTCACAATGAGCAGTTCTTC | CASSVHRDLTLHNEQFF
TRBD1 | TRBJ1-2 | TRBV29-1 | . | TGCAGCGTTGAATTGGGGCAGGGGGGATATGGCTACACCTTC | CSVELGQGGYGYTF
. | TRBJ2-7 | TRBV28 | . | TGTGCCAGCAAGGGACCGGGGGGCCGTCCCGACGAGCAGTACTTC | CASKGPGGRPDEQYF
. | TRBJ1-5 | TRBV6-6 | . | TGTGCCAGCAGCTTCCCCGAGTCGGGGGGTCAGCCCCAGCATTTT | CASSFPESGGQPQHF
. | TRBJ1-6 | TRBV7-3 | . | TGTGCCAGCAGCTTAAAAGGGACTAATTCACCCCTCCACTTT | CASSLKGTNSPLHF
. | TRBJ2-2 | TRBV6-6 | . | TGTGCCAGCAGTTTGTCGGACACCGGGGAGCTGTTTTTT | CASSLSDTGELFF
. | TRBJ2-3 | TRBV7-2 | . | TGTGCCAGCAGCTTGCCCCAGGTGGGCACAGATACGCAGTATTTT | CASSLPQVGTDTQYF
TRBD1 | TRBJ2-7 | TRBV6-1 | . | TGTGCCAGTACACGGGACAGTGCCTACGAGCAGTACTTC | CASTRDSAYEQYF
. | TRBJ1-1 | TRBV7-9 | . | TGTGCCAGCAGCTTAGCGGGTTCGGTAAACACTGAAGCTTTCTTT | CASSLAGSVNTEAFF
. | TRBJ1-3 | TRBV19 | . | TGTGCCAGTAGTGTCGGAGTGGACGGAAACACCATATATTTT | CASSVGVDGNTIYF
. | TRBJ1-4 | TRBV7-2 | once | TGTGCCAGCAGCTTAGTCGGGGCGACAACTAATGAAAAACTGTTTTTT | CASSLVGATTNEKLFF
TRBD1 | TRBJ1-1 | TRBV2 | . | TGTGCCAGCAGGGACAGGGGTGAAGCTTTCTTT | CASRDRGEAFF
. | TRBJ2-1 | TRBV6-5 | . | TGTGCCAGCAGTTACTCTTGGGGTATAGCGGAGCAGTTCTTC | CASSYSWGIAEQFF
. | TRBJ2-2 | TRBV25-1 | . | TGTGCCAGCAGTTATGAGTTTACCGGGGAGCTGTTTTTT | CASSYEFTGELFF
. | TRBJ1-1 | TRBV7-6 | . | TGTGCCAGCAGCAGGGGTAAGAACACTGAAGCTTTCTTT | CASSRGKNTEAFF
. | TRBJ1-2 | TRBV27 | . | TGTGCCAGCACAACCGGCTCGGGTGGCTACACCTTC | CASTTGSGGYTF
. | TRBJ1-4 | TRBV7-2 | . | TGTGCCAGCAGCCGAGACAGTCATGAAAAACTGTTTTTT | CASSRDSHEKLFF
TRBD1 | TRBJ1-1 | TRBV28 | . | TGTGCCAGCAGTTCCCGGAGACAGGGGAACACTGAAGCTTTCTTT | CASSSRRQGNTEAFF
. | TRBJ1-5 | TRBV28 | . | TGTGCCAGCACATCCCCAAGTCGGCCCCAGCATTTT | CASTSPSRPQHF
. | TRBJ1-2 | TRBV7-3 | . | TGTGCCAGCAGCTTGGAGGGGGGCTATGGCTACACCTTC | CASSLEGGYGYTF
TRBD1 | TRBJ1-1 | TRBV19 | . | TGTGCCAGTAGTATAAGTAGTTCCCCAGAGGGGGCGGACGCTGAAGCTTTCTTT | CASSISSSPEGADAEAFF
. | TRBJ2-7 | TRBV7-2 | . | TGTGCCAGCAGCTTTAGCGGTTCCTACGAGCAGTACTTC | CASSFSGSYEQYF
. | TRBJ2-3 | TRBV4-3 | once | TGCGCCAGCAGCCAAGAAGAGACAGATACGCAGTATTTT | CASSQEETDTQYF
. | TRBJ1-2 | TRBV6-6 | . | TGTGCCAGCAGTCTGGACAGAGACTATGGCTACACCTTC | CASSLDRDYGYTF
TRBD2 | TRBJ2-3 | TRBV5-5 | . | TGTGCCAGCAGCTTTACCGGGACTAGCGGCGATACGCAGTATTTT | CASSFTGTSGDTQYF
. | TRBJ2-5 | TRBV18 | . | TGTGCCAGCTCACGGACTAACCCACAAGAGACCCAGTACTTC | CASSRTNPQETQYF
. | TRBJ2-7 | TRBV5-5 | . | TGTGCCAGCAGCTTACACCCCGAAAGGCAGGGAGGCTCCTACGAGCAGTACTTC | CASSLHPERQGGSYEQYF
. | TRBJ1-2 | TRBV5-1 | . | TGCGCCAGCAGCTTCAAGGCAGGGGAGTTTGGCTACACCTTC | CASSFKAGEFGYTF
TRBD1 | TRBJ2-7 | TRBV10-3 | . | TGTGCCATCAGTGCGGGACAGGGGACATTGGGCGAGCAGTACTTC | CAISAGQGTLGEQYF
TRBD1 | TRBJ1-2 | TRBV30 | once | TGTGCCTGGAACTCGGCAGGGGGGAACTATGGCTACACCTTC | CAWNSAGGNYGYTF
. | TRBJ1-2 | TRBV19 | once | TGTGCCAGTAGTATAGACCGGGCAGGTTTCAACTATGGCTACACCTTC | CASSIDRAGFNYGYTF
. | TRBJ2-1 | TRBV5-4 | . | TGTGCCAGCAGCTTGGCGTTTCGGACCGGTTCGAACAATGAGCAGTTCTTC | CASSLAFRTGSNNEQFF
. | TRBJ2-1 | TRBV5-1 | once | TGCGCCAGCAGCTTGGGAGGGGTAAATGAGCAGTTCTTC | CASSLGGVNEQFF
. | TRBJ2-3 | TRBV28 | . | TGTGCCAACGGACGCAGGGGCGCCACAGATACGCAGTATTTT | CANGRRGATDTQYF
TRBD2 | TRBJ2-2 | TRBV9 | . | TGTGCCAGCAGCGTAGTGGGACTAGCGGGATCGAACACCGGGGAGCTGTTTTTT | CASSVVGLAGSNTGELFF
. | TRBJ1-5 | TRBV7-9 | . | TGTGCCAGCAGCTTAGAACTCTCAGTGGGCAATCAGCCCCAGCATTTT | CASSLELSVGNQPQHF
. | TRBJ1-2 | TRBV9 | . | TGTGCCAGCAGCGACCGGGGACGGAACCTCTATGGCTACACCTTC | CASSDRGRNLYGYTF
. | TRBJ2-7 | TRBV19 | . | TGTGCCAGTAGTCTACCGGTGGGCGAGCAGTACTTC | CASSLPVGEQYF
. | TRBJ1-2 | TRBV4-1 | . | TGCGCCAGCAGCCAAGGACCAGGAGAGGAGCTTAACTATGGCTACACCTTC | CASSQGPGEELNYGYTF
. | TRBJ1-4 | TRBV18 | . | TGTGCCAGCTCCAGAACTGGGGCCCTTGGGGAAAAACTGTTTTTT | CASSRTGALGEKLFF
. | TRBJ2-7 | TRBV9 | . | TGTGCCAGCAGCGTCAGGGGACTCGGCTCCTACGAGCAGTACTTC | CASSVRGLGSYEQYF